A selection of T cell receptor beta chains follows, all from one sample in a study of T cell responses to AZD1222 COVID-19 vaccine. The method was immunoSEQ multiplex PCR; TCRdb's version includes in-frame clones alone and lacks a portion of them. The sample includes about 120,000 clones, around 94% of them seen just once. The sample here was peripheral blood, taken on day 0 of AZD1222 vaccination. The receptors come from an adult in good health. Both conserved end residues are part of each CDR3. The order of the fields is CDR3 length, D gene, clone size, J gene, V gene, CDR3 DNA, CDR3 protein. D genes are given only for firm matches. A row's size may be missing; if present it is once, few, many or a size class.

>15|NA|NA|TRBJ2-2|TRBV6-5
TGTGCCAGCCTGGGCAGGGTTTTCCCGGCCGGGGAGCTGTTTTTT
CASLGRVFPAGELFF
>17|NA|once|TRBJ1-6|TRBV4-1
TGCGCCAGCAGCCAAGATAAGAAGGAGGGAAGATCCTCACCCCTCCACTTT
CASSQDKKEGRSSPLHF
>15|NA|NA|TRBJ2-2|TRBV4-2
TGTGCCAGCAGTCGTCTACTCGAGAACACCGGGGAGCTGTTTTTT
CASSRLLENTGELFF
>18|TRBD2|NA|TRBJ2-1|TRBV9
TGTGCCAGCAGCCCCATTTGGACTAGCGGGAGGGCCAAGGATGAGCAGTTCTTC
CASSPIWTSGRAKDEQFF
>14|NA|NA|TRBJ2-5|TRBV11-2
TGTGCCAGCAGCTTAGCCGGGCTGCAAGAGACCCAGTACTTC
CASSLAGLQETQYF
>13|NA|NA|TRBJ1-4|TRBV29-1
TGCAGCGTTGTTGAGGGCCTCCGGGGAAAACTGTTTTTT
CSVVEGLRGKLFF
>13|NA|NA|TRBJ1-4|TRBV5-1
TGCGCCAGCAGCGACCACCCGAATGAAAAACTGTTTTTT
CASSDHPNEKLFF
>15|TRBD2|NA|TRBJ2-1|TRBV6-1
TGTGCCAGCAGTGAATCTAGCGGTTCCTACAATGAGCAGTTCTTC
CASSESSGSYNEQFF
>15|TRBD2|NA|TRBJ2-1|TRBV30
TGTGCCTGGAGTAGGGGACGGGAGGGTTACAATGAGCAGTTCTTC
CAWSRGREGYNEQFF
>17|TRBD1|NA|TRBJ1-2|TRBV28
TGTGCCAGCAGTTCAGGGGCCACAGGGGGCGCAGTGTATGGCTACACCTTC
CASSSGATGGAVYGYTF
>13|NA|NA|TRBJ2-5|TRBV11-2
TGTGCCAGCAAGAAGGGGTCAGAAGAGACCCAGTACTTC
CASKKGSEETQYF
>15|TRBD2|NA|TRBJ2-5|TRBV11-2
TGTGCCAGCAGCTCGGGACTAGCGGGACGGGAGACCCAGTACTTC
CASSSGLAGRETQYF
>16|TRBD2|NA|TRBJ2-1|TRBV28
TGTGCCAGCAGTGGGACTAGCGGCGACTCCTACAATGAGCAGTTCTTC
CASSGTSGDSYNEQFF
>13|TRBD1|once|TRBJ1-1|TRBV12-3/TRBV12-4
TGTGCCAGCAGATGGACAGGGGGCACTGAAGCTTTCTTT
CASRWTGGTEAFF
>17|NA|NA|TRBJ1-6|TRBV6-6
TGTGCCAGCAGTCAAACAGGGCCAGAGAACTATAATTCACCCCTCCACTTT
CASSQTGPENYNSPLHF
>13|TRBD1|NA|TRBJ1-1|TRBV28
TGTGCCAGCAGTTTATGGGACAGGGGAGCAGCTTTCTTT
CASSLWDRGAAFF
>12|NA|NA|TRBJ1-2|TRBV28
TGTGCCAGCAGTTTAACCAGGGATGGCTACACCTTC
CASSLTRDGYTF
>16|TRBD2|NA|TRBJ2-7|TRBV7-6
TGTGCCAGCAGCTTAGCGTCGGCGGGAGTACCCTACGAGCAGTACTTC
CASSLASAGVPYEQYF
>13|NA|few|TRBJ2-2|TRBV10-1
TGCGCCAGCAGTGACAGGGGGGGCGGGGAGCTGTTTTTT
CASSDRGGGELFF
>16|TRBD1|NA|TRBJ1-6|TRBV27
TGTGCCAGCAGTTTACTGTGGGACAGCCTAGGTTCACCCCTCCACTTT
CASSLLWDSLGSPLHF
>15|NA|NA|TRBJ1-3|TRBV4-2
TGTGCCAGCAGCCAAGAACCCGGCTCTGGAAACACCATATATTTT
CASSQEPGSGNTIYF
>15|NA|NA|TRBJ1-3|TRBV6-5
TGTGCCAGCAGTTACTCCGGGGTAGGGGGAAACACCATATATTTT
CASSYSGVGGNTIYF
>15|NA|NA|TRBJ2-5|TRBV28
TGTGCCAGCACCCTCCAAGGGGCTAGAGCTGAGACCCAGTACTTC
CASTLQGARAETQYF
>16|TRBD2|NA|TRBJ2-7|TRBV9
TGTGCCAGCAGCCCAGCGACTAGCGGATACTCCTACGAGCAGTACTTC
CASSPATSGYSYEQYF
>15|NA|NA|TRBJ2-2|TRBV5-1
TGCGCCAGCAGCCACGGGACTCCCGTTAGCGGGGAGCTGTTTTTT
CASSHGTPVSGELFF
>17|TRBD2|once|TRBJ2-1|TRBV4-2
TGTGCCAGCAGCCAAGGGACTAGCGGGAGCTCCTACAATGAGCAGTTCTTC
CASSQGTSGSSYNEQFF
>14|TRBD2|NA|TRBJ2-7|TRBV10-3
TGTGCCATCAACTTTGCGGGAGGACTCTACGAGCAGTACTTC
CAINFAGGLYEQYF
>15|NA|once|TRBJ2-5|TRBV6-1
TGTGCCAGCAGTGAACTTAGCGGTACCCAAGAGACCCAGTACTTC
CASSELSGTQETQYF
>15|NA|NA|TRBJ2-2|TRBV7-9
TGTGCCAGCAGCTTCCTCTCGACTGACACCGGGGAGCTGTTTTTT
CASSFLSTDTGELFF
>14|NA|NA|TRBJ1-5|TRBV19
TGTGCCAGTAGTGGTGACAGCTCGTATCAGCCCCAGCATTTT
CASSGDSSYQPQHF
>15|NA|NA|TRBJ1-5|TRBV19
TGTGCCAGTAGTCATAGTCAGTTAAATAATCAGCCCCAGCATTTT
CASSHSQLNNQPQHF
>13|NA|NA|TRBJ2-7|TRBV10-2
TGCGCCAGCAGCAGCTCGCAGGCCCGCGAGCAGTACTTC
CASSSSQAREQYF
>13|TRBD2|NA|TRBJ2-3|TRBV13
TGTGCCAGCAGGCTAGCGGGAACTGATACGCAGTATTTT
CASRLAGTDTQYF
>14|TRBD1|NA|TRBJ2-2|TRBV6-5
TGTGCCAGCACCGGGACAGGGGAGGCCGGGGAGCTGTTTTTT
CASTGTGEAGELFF
>15|TRBD1|NA|TRBJ2-5|TRBV30
TGTGCCTGGAGTGCAAATGACAGGGTCAGAGAGACCCAGTACTTC
CAWSANDRVRETQYF
>22|TRBD1|NA|TRBJ1-6|TRBV6-2/TRBV6-3
TGTGCCAGCACCCCAGGGGTGGAAAATTTGGTCAGGAGGGGGCCGCGAAAGTCACCCCTCCACTTT
CASTPGVENLVRRGPRKSPLHF
>12|NA|NA|TRBJ1-4|TRBV5-5
TGTGCCAGCAGTCCTTACTCCGGAAAACTGTTTTTT
CASSPYSGKLFF
>19|TRBD1|NA|TRBJ1-6|TRBV11-2
TGTGCCAGCAGCTTAGCCGGACAGGGGGGCGCAAGTTTTTATTCACCCCTCCACTTT
CASSLAGQGGASFYSPLHF
>11|NA|NA|TRBJ1-5|TRBV19
TGTGCCACAGGGGCGGGACAGCCCCAGCATTTT
CATGAGQPQHF
>16|TRBD2|NA|TRBJ2-1|TRBV14
TGTGCCAGCAGCCGCCTAGAGGGACTAGCTCTTGGGGAGCAGTTCTTC
CASSRLEGLALGEQFF
>12|NA|once|TRBJ1-1|TRBV29-1
TGCAGCGTTGAAGGCAGCAACACTGAAGCTTTCTTT
CSVEGSNTEAFF
>12|NA|NA|TRBJ2-5|TRBV12-5
TGTGCTAGTGGTTTGCGGAGAGAGACCCAGTACTTC
CASGLRRETQYF
>16|TRBD2|NA|TRBJ2-1|TRBV19
TGTGCCAGTAGTTCGAGACTAGCGGGACCAAACAATGAGCAGTTCTTC
CASSSRLAGPNNEQFF
>15|NA|NA|TRBJ1-5|TRBV7-3
TGTGCCAGCAGCTTAAAGGGTAGTAGCAATCAGCCCCAGCATTTT
CASSLKGSSNQPQHF
>13|NA|once|TRBJ1-6|TRBV12-3/TRBV12-4
TGTGCCAGCAGTTTAGGAGACACTTCACCCCTCCACTTT
CASSLGDTSPLHF
>13|NA|once|TRBJ1-2|TRBV9
TGTGCCAGCAGCCCCAGGGGCGCCGATGGCTACACCTTC
CASSPRGADGYTF
>14|TRBD1|NA|TRBJ2-7|TRBV10-1
TGCGCCAGCAGTGAGTGGACAGGGGGTTACGAGCAGTACTTC
CASSEWTGGYEQYF
>16|NA|NA|TRBJ2-6|TRBV18
TGTGCCAGCTCACGGCCCGGTGAGCATGGGGCCAACGTCCTGACTTTC
CASSRPGEHGANVLTF